This TCR beta chain was obtained from a study of tumour-infiltrating T cells in Burkitt lymphoma. Study at large: Repertoire clonality predicted overall and progression-free survival.

Using immunoSEQ multiplex PCR, the repertoire was profiled, and TCRdb retains in-frame clones only, with some absent. The profile shows more than 8,500 clones, roughly 58% of them singletons. Trimming took 0 bases from V and 1 from J, leaving 5 bases between them. The CDR3 contains 13 residues. Germline values: CDR1 SGHDT, CDR2 YYEEEE. Sequencing was performed on tumor tissue. The source of this sequence is a human donor with diffuse large B-cell lymphoma. The chain employs TRBV5-6 and TRBJ2-7, with a weak D call TRBD1 (5 bases). The CDR3 here is CASSLGQSYEQYF. The DNA of the CDR3 is TGTGCCAGCAGCTTGGGACAGTCCTACGAGCAGTACTTC.